A selection of T cell receptor beta chains follows, all from one sample in a study of human T cells and chemical hapten exposure. MiXCR was run by TCRdb on the RACE reads, yielding one entry per CDR3 protein. This sample has tens of thousands of distinct CDR3 sequences, with 8.5% found just once. The sequencing here drew on whole blood, taken in connection with sensitization to the hapten diphenylcyclopropenone (DPC). These receptor sequences come from a woman in her forties or fifties with alopecia areata. Some clones in this sample may be carry-over from other donors' samples. The CDR3 runs from the conserved cysteine through the conserved F or W. Size is stated for part of the rows, as once, few or many counts, or as a class when the clone is expanded.

CDR3aa | v_gene | len | abundance | j_gene
CAGGGQGRDEQYF | TRBV2 | 13 | few | TRBJ2-7
CSVDEATDTQYF | TRBV29-1 | 12 | few | TRBJ2-3
CASSISGGAIWDEQFF | TRBV12-3/TRBV12-4 | 16 | - | TRBJ2-1
CASSLAGRTATEAFF | TRBV5-1 | 15 | - | TRBJ1-1
CASSPPPLGDNEQFF | TRBV28 | 15 | - | TRBJ2-1
CASSYSRGLSYNEQFF | TRBV6-7 | 16 | - | TRBJ2-1
CASSQVISLAEAFF | TRBV4-1 | 14 | many | TRBJ1-1
CASSPRASLGYNSPLHF | TRBV12-3/TRBV12-4 | 17 | many | TRBJ1-6
CASKSIGETQYF | TRBV12-3/TRBV12-4 | 12 | many | TRBJ2-5
CASSPLLVVAGGETQYF | TRBV28 | 17 | - | TRBJ2-5
CASSPTGTHNEQFF | TRBV7-2 | 14 | many | TRBJ2-1
CASSPLRADTQYF | TRBV6-5 | 13 | few | TRBJ2-3
CASSLQGFEKLFF | TRBV27 | 13 | many | TRBJ1-4
CASSLLAGDTDTQYF | TRBV5-1 | 15 | - | TRBJ2-3
CASSEGGISPLHF | TRBV10-2 | 13 | - | TRBJ1-6
CASSGQHYEQYF | TRBV11-2 | 12 | - | TRBJ2-7
CASSSGGTALYEQYF | TRBV19 | 15 | - | TRBJ2-7
CSAGQGVDQPQHF | TRBV29-1 | 13 | many | TRBJ1-5
CASIWDGGNTIYF | TRBV2 | 13 | - | TRBJ1-3
CASSKNPGRRRKTQYF | TRBV21-1 | 16 | - | TRBJ2-5
CASSPGLSTEAFF | TRBV5-1 | 13 | few | TRBJ1-1
CASSFLTWHQPQHF | TRBV19 | 14 | few | TRBJ1-5
CATTGTRGPYEQYF | TRBV28 | 14 | many | TRBJ2-7
CASSLITGVTTEAFF | TRBV7-2 | 15 | - | TRBJ1-1
CSARDLAGEVEAFF | TRBV20-1 | 14 | once | TRBJ1-1
CAWAHVSGNTIYF | TRBV12-3/TRBV12-4 | 13 | - | TRBJ1-3